This T cell receptor beta chain derives from a study of cytomegalovirus exposure and HLA in healthy donors. The study, taken as a whole, reports: The study labeled more than 150 TCR beta chains cytomegalovirus-associated. Association with HLA alleles at 0.05 false discovery rate was found for about 17,000 TCR beta sequences in a later analysis. Specificity for CMV antigens was confirmed in vitro for a few of the CMV-associated chains. Information on immune exposure was restricted to one variable (CMV serostatus).

Germline V gives CDR1 SGHRS, CDR2 YFSETQ. The junction had 8 bases not matched to a gene; V was cut back by 4 bases and J by 3 bases. The CDR3 is 15 amino acids. This clone was counted between two and nine times. Its specificity is unknown. PCR amplification relied on 60 Vbeta primers (plus 13 Jbeta primers). Some clones are missing from TCRdb's copy, which holds only in-frame ones; the method was immunoSEQ multiplex PCR. The top ten hold around 3.1% of the sample, which has 180,000 or so clones, under 80% seen once. This sequence originates from a female donor in good health and CMV-seronegative. This rearrangement joins TRBV5-1 to TRBJ2-7; 9 bases line up with TRBD1. Input material: PBMCs. The CDR3, as DNA: TGCGCCAGCAGCGCCGGGACAGGGAGAAACTACGAGCAGTACTTC. Translating gives CASSAGTGRNYEQYF.